Below, one T cell receptor (beta chain) is given with its context. 13 Jbeta primers and 60 Vbeta primers were used for the PCR. Here immunoSEQ multiplex PCR was the method, and the copy in TCRdb shows in-frame clones only, minus some. The profile shows under 150,000 clones, 78% of them singletons. The data were taken from a study of cytomegalovirus exposure and HLA in healthy donors. Germline V gene lookup returns CDR1 MGHDK and CDR2 SYGVNS. The CDR3 sequence is 13 residues long. The chain combines TRBV25-1 with TRBJ2-5, with 10 bases aligning to TRBD1. With the DNA end fitting TRBJ2-7 better, the J assignment may be wrong. Material for sequencing was PBMCs. The source is a woman aged 40 to 50 in good health and CMV-seropositive. CDR3 amino acids: CASPGQGAYEQYF. CDR3 sequence (DNA): TGTGCCAGCCCAGGACAGGGGGCCTACGAGCAGTACTTC.